This TCR beta chain originates from a study of blood T cell repertoires in COVID-19. The overall study: The origin of the acute and convalescent COVID-19 samples was the United States, Italy and Spain. From T cells, B-cell-depleted T cells, or PBMCs came the material, which was cDNA or gDNA.

In the authors' methods: Reference gene primer amplification in the assay estimated nucleated cell counts. Libraries were prepared by immunoSEQ multiplex PCR; TCRdb keeps only in-frame clonotypes and omits some of them. From that table come the V and J calls and clone size; the DNA was used to work out D and trimming. The sample yields tens of thousands of clones, 70% to 85% seen once. V was shortened by 0 bases and J by 0 bases, with 8 bases between the two germline ends. Germline CDR1 reads KGHSH; CDR2 reads LQKENI. The CDR3 contains 16 residues. This receptor was taken from a man between 65 and 79 years old with acute or convalescent COVID-19. The chain has TRBV18 and TRBJ2-2; D remains ambiguous. Sequencing was done on a sample of peripheral blood. The DNA for the CDR3 is TGTGCCAGCTCACCACCGGGCAGCACGAACACCGGGGAGCTGTTTTTT. Amino acids: CASSPPGSTNTGELFF.